The next 20 T cell receptor beta chains were all read from a single sample in a study of OX40 agonist ivuxolimab in advanced cancers. The method was immunoSEQ multiplex PCR; TCRdb's version includes in-frame clones alone and lacks a portion of them. The table has approximately 76,000 clones, around nine tenths seen once. The sample consisted of CD4+ or CD8+ T cells sorted from blood, taken in a trial of the OX40 agonist ivuxolimab. The origin of the receptors is an adult with an advanced solid tumor such as melanoma, head and neck, liver or kidney cancer.

This chain uses TRBV6-5 with TRBJ1-2; 9 positions match TRBD1. Germline loops: CDR1 MNHEY, CDR2 SVGAGI. This CDR3 has 13 amino acids. V was clipped by 6 bases and J by 7 bases; unmatched bases: 6. The CDR3 sequence: CASRPGQGVGYTF. The CDR3 DNA follows: TGTGCCAGCAGGCCGGGACAGGGCGTTGGCTACACCTTC.

This clone was found once. This rearrangement joins TRBV13 to TRBJ1-2; 7 bases map to TRBD1. This CDR3 has 12 amino acids. The V gene end was trimmed by 7 bases and the J gene end by 8 bases; junction bases not matched to a gene: 7. CDR1 and CDR2 (germline): PRHDT, FYEKMQ (reference sequence). The CDR3 DNA reads TGTGCCAGCACGAGGGGGCGCGGCGGCTACACCTTC. It specifies CASTRGRGGYTF.

The chain employs TRBV11-2 and TRBJ2-2; TRBD1 matches 7 bases. The CDR3 is 16 amino acids. Germline V gene lookup returns CDR1 SGHAT and CDR2 FQNNGV. V shed 5 bases, J shed 4 bases, and the junction held 10 bases outside the gene matches. CDR3 sequence (DNA): TGTGCCAGCAGCCAGGCCAGGGGGATAATCACCGGGGAGCTGTTTTTT. Amino acid sequence: CASSQARGIITGELFF.

This clone was found once. V is TRBV18 and J is TRBJ2-1; 8 nucleotides align to TRBD2. Germline trimming cut 3 bases from V and 5 bases from J; bases unmatched to any gene: 3. The CDR3 extends over 14 amino acids. Germline V gene lookup returns CDR1 KGHSH and CDR2 LQKENI. Written as DNA, the CDR3 is TGTGCCAGCTCACCCGGACTAGCCGACAATGAGCAGTTCTTC. Protein sequence: CASSPGLADNEQFF. The full variable domain, completed using reference TRBV18 and TRBJ2-1, is NAGVMQNPRHLVRRRGQEARLRCSPMKGHSHVYWYRQLPEEGLKFMVYLQKENIIDESGMPKERFSAEFPKEGPSILRIQQVVRGDSAAYFCASSPGLADNEQFFGPGTRLTVL.

V gene TRBV2 combines with J gene TRBJ2-2; perhaps D is TRBD1 or TRBD2 (6 bases each). V shed 8 bases and J shed 1 base, with 14 bases lying between them. The CDR3 runs 15 residues. Germline-derived CDR1 and CDR2 are SNHLY and FYNNEI. CDR3 DNA sequence: TGTGCCAGCCAGGGGCAGGGAGGGAACACCGGGGAGCTGTTTTTT. It translates to CASQGQGGNTGELFF. The full variable domain, in which reference TRBV2 and TRBJ2-2 provide the parts outside the CDR3, is EPEVTQTPSHQVTQMGQEVILRCVPISNHLYFYWYRQILGQKVEFLVSFYNNEISEKSEIFDDQFSVERPDGSNFTLKIRSTKLEDSAMYFCASQGQGGNTGELFFGEGSRLTVL.

This rearrangement joins TRBV6-5 to TRBJ2-2; TRBD1 matches 7 bases. Germline lookup yields CDR1 MNHEY and CDR2 SVGAGI. The V and J ends lost 6 bases and 6 bases, in that order; junction bases with no gene match: 4. This CDR3 region has 13 residues. CDR3 region: CASSLDRAGELFF. As DNA, the CDR3 is TGTGCCAGCAGCCTTGACAGGGCCGGGGAGCTGTTTTTT.

This clone was counted a few times. The chain has TRBV10-3 and TRBJ1-1; D call uncertain. V was cut by 4 bases and J by 7 bases, with 16 bases left in between. Germline V gene sequence: CDR1 ENHRY, CDR2 SYGVKD. The CDR3 has 14 residues. In nucleotides, the CDR3 is TGTGCCATCAGTGGAAGGTCTAACAGTGATGAAGCTTTCTTT. This encodes CAISGRSNSDEAFF.

The V call is TRBV28, the J call TRBJ2-5; D may be TRBD1 or TRBD2 (6 bases each). This CDR3 comprises 14 residues. The V gene's germline CDR1 is MDHEN and CDR2 SYDVKM. Trimming left V 8 bases short and J 2 bases short, with 15 bases between. Here the CDR3 DNA reads TGTGCCAGCGGTCGACAGGACTATCAAGAGACCCAGTACTTC. Its translation is CASGRQDYQETQYF. The whole variable domain, filled in from reference TRBV28 and TRBJ2-5, reads DVKVTQSSRYLVKRTGEKVFLECVQDMDHENMFWYRQDPGLGLRLIYFSYDVKMKEKGDIPEGYSVSREKKERFSLILESASTNQTSMYLCASGRQDYQETQYFGPGTRLLVL.

This chain uses TRBV7-2 with TRBJ2-7, with 8 bases aligning to TRBD2. V trimming: 5 bases; J trimming: 3 bases; junction bases outside the gene matches: 6. This CDR3 has 14 amino acids. Germline CDR1 is SGHTA and CDR2 is FQGNSA. The CDR3 nucleotides are TGTGCCAGCAGCGCGGGACTAGGGGGCTACGAGCAGTACTTC. It codes for CASSAGLGGYEQYF.

The genes are TRBV12-5 and TRBJ1-5; possibly TRBD1 for D (5 bases). The germline CDR1 and CDR2 sequences are LGHNT and FRNRAP. The CDR3 consists of 12 residues. V gave up 6 bases and J gave up 6 bases, with 9 bases separating them. In nucleotides, the CDR3 is TGTGCTAGTGGCCCAGGGTTTCAGCCCCAGCATTTT. Residues: CASGPGFQPQHF. The full variable domain, completed using reference TRBV12-5 and TRBJ1-5, is DARVTQTPRHKVTEMGQEVTMRCQPILGHNTVFWYRQTMMQGLELLAYFRNRAPLDDSGMPKDRFSAEMPDATLATLKIQPSEPRDSAVYFCASGPGFQPQHFGDGTRLSIL.

The chain links TRBV10-3 to TRBJ2-3; 10 bases are shared with TRBD2. V lost 8 bases, J lost 5 bases, and 10 bases stayed unmatched. This CDR3 spans 15 amino acids. The germline CDR1 and CDR2 sequences are ENHRY and SYGVKD. CDR3 nucleotides: TGTGCCATCGGAAGCGGGGGGGCGGTGGAAGATACGCAGTATTTT. It is translated as CAIGSGGAVEDTQYF.

DNA for the CDR3: TGTGCCAGCAGTTCCCCGTCCACTTTGGAGCAGTACTTC. It codes for CASSSPSTLEQYF. This rearrangement joins TRBV28 to TRBJ2-7; D is ambiguous. Per germline, CDR1 MDHEN and CDR2 SYDVKM. The CDR3 consists of 13 residues. Trimming took 4 bases from V and 7 from J, leaving 14 bases between them. The entire variable domain, with the rest obtained from reference TRBV28 and TRBJ2-7, is as follows: DVKVTQSSRYLVKRTGEKVFLECVQDMDHENMFWYRQDPGLGLRLIYFSYDVKMKEKGDIPEGYSVSREKKERFSLILESASTNQTSMYLCASSSPSTLEQYFGPGTRLTVT.

The chain employs TRBV11-2 and TRBJ2-1; D gene uncertain. The CDR3 contains 16 residues. Germline CDR1 reads SGHAT; CDR2 reads FQNNGV. V was pared by 0 bases and J by 0 bases, with 9 bases between. The DNA of the CDR3 is TGTGCCAGCAGCTTAGAACGGCTCAGCTCCTACAATGAGCAGTTCTTC. As protein: CASSLERLSSYNEQFF.

This rearrangement joins TRBV6-1 to TRBJ1-5; a weak D match, TRBD1 (5 bases). Between the trimmed V and J ends, which lost 8 bases and 1 base, there was a span of 12 bases. Germline V gene data show CDR1 as MNHNS and CDR2 as SASEGT. CDR3 length: 14 residues. Here the CDR3 reads CASLNRQSNQPQHF. DNA of the CDR3: TGTGCCAGCCTCAACAGACAGAGCAATCAGCCCCAGCATTTT.

The chain employs TRBV27 and TRBJ2-3, with D unclear. The ends were cut back, 1 base at V and 5 bases at J, with 7 bases in the middle. Per germline, CDR1 MNHEY and CDR2 SMNVEV (reference sequence). This CDR3 is 13 amino acids long. The CDR3 sequence: CASSLYLGDTQYF. Written as DNA, the CDR3 is TGTGCCAGCAGTTTATACTTGGGAGATACGCAGTATTTT.

CDR3 region: CASRSSGNTIYF. CDR3 coding DNA: TGTGCCAGCCGTTCCTCTGGAAACACCATATATTTT. The J gene is TRBJ1-3, the V gene TRBV6-5; the D is unclear. The CDR3 has 12 residues. Trimming left V 8 bases short and J 0 bases short, with 5 bases between. CDR1 and CDR2 from the germline V gene are MNHEY and SVGAGI.

The chain combines TRBV6-1 with TRBJ1-4; D might be TRBD1 (5 bases). The CDR3 sequence is 13 residues long. The germline gives CDR1 MNHNS, CDR2 SASEGT. The V and J ends lost 7 bases and 8 bases respectively, with 14 bases between them. This CDR3 reads CASTPNGGEKLFF. The CDR3 DNA follows: TGTGCCAGCACCCCAAATGGGGGAGAAAAACTGTTTTTT.

The CDR3 loop is CATSRDQSNEQFF. DNA of the CDR3: TGTGCCACCAGCAGAGATCAGTCCAATGAGCAGTTCTTC. The rearrangement joins TRBV15 to TRBJ2-1; no firm D call. The germline CDR1 and CDR2 sequences are LNHNV and YYDKDF (reference sequence). CDR3 size: 13 residues. V was pared by 0 bases and J by 6 bases, with 6 bases between.

The chain carries TRBV4-1 and TRBJ2-1; perhaps D is TRBD1 or TRBD2 (5 bases each). V lost 0 bases, J lost 0 bases, and 12 bases lay in between. The germline CDR1 and CDR2 sequences are MGHRA and YSYEKL. The CDR3 extends over 17 amino acids. The CDR3 bases are TGCGCCAGCAGCCAAGAGGGGGTCACGAGCTCCTACAATGAGCAGTTCTTC. This sequence encodes CASSQEGVTSSYNEQFF.

The chain carries TRBV7-2 and TRBJ2-5; TRBD2 might be the D (7 bases). Trimming removed 4 bases from V and 3 bases from J, with 21 bases in between. This CDR3 region has 17 residues. The germline gives CDR1 SGHTA, CDR2 FQGNSA. The CDR3 is CASSSPRGGGWKETQYF. CDR3 bases: TGTGCCAGCAGCTCCCCGCGGGGAGGGGGTTGGAAAGAGACCCAGTACTTC. The full variable domain, in which reference TRBV7-2 and TRBJ2-5 provide the parts outside the CDR3, is GAGVSQSPSNKVTEKGKDVELRCDPISGHTALYWYRQSLGQGLEFLIYFQGNSAPDKSGLPSDRFSAERTGGSVSTLTIQRTQQEDSAVYLCASSSPRGGGWKETQYFGPGTRLLVL.